What follows are 32 T cell receptor beta chains derived from one specimen sequenced in a study of shared clonotypes between healthy human individuals. Here immunoSEQ multiplex PCR was the method, and the copy in TCRdb shows in-frame clones only, minus some. The table shows about 2.2 million clones, with roughly 95% occurring only once. CD8 cells classed as naive were CD45RO-negative and positively selected for CCR7, excluding terminally differentiated effector memory CD45RA+ cells. The sequencing sample was made of naive CD8+ T cells from PBMCs. These receptors originate from a man aged 18 to 35 in good health. Some clones in this sample may be carry-over from other donors' samples.

Remarks on this clone: Other nucleotide sequences in the sample specify the same CDR3. This chain joins TRBV28 and TRBJ1-1; tentative D call: TRBD1 (6 bases). The CDR3 is 14 residues long. V lost 5 bases, J lost 3 bases, and 13 bases lay in between. Germline values: CDR1 MDHEN, CDR2 SYDVKM. Here the CDR3 DNA reads TGTGCCAGCAGTCCCCAGGGGATCGACACTGAAGCTTTCTTT. This gives the protein CASSPQGIDTEAFF. Together with reference TRBV28 and TRBJ1-1, the CDR3 gives the full variable domain: DVKVTQSSRYLVKRTGEKVFLECVQDMDHENMFWYRQDPGLGLRLIYFSYDVKMKEKGDIPEGYSVSREKKERFSLILESASTNQTSMYLCASSPQGIDTEAFFGQGTRLTVV.

This clone was observed a few times. The rearrangement links TRBV10-3 to TRBJ1-2; D possibly corresponds to TRBD1 (5 bases). Germline loops: CDR1 ENHRY, CDR2 SYGVKD. This CDR3 has 11 residues. Trimming removed 8 bases at V and 1 base at J, with 5 bases between. The CDR3 DNA is TGTGCCATCCAGGGTAACTATGGCTACACCTTC. It codes for CAIQGNYGYTF.

For this clone: Other nucleotide sequences in the sample specify the same CDR3. This rearrangement joins TRBV7-9 to TRBJ1-3; unclear D gene. This CDR3 region has 14 residues. Trimming took off 0 bases at V and 0 bases at J, with 3 bases between the two ends. CDR1 is SEHNR and CDR2 is FQNEAQ in the germline V gene (reference sequence). CDR3: CASSLAPSGNTIYF. The CDR3 DNA sequence: TGTGCCAGCAGCTTAGCTCCCTCTGGAAACACCATATATTTT. The variable domain in full, completed from reference TRBV7-9 and TRBJ1-3, reads DTGVSQNPRHKITKRGQNVTFRCDPISEHNRLYWYRQTLGQGPEFLTYFQNEAQLEKSRLLSDRFSAERPKGSFSTLEIQRTEQGDSAMYLCASSLAPSGNTIYFGEGSWLTVV.

The rearrangement uses TRBV7-3 and TRBJ2-2; D is ambiguous. V shed 10 bases and J shed 6 bases, with 15 bases lying between them. The CDR3 runs to 13 residues. Germline values: CDR1 SGHTA, CDR2 FQGTGA. The CDR3 loop is CAIPRAAAGELFF. In nucleotides, the CDR3 is TGTGCCATCCCTCGGGCGGCGGCCGGGGAGCTGTTTTTT.

The chain carries TRBV29-1 and TRBJ2-3, with D perhaps matching TRBD2 (6 bases). Trimming stripped 4 bases from V and 5 bases from J, with 13 bases between. The germline CDR1 and CDR2 sequences are SQVTM and ANQGSEA. The CDR3 loop spans 13 amino acids. CDR3 DNA sequence: TGCAGCGTTGTAAAAGACGGGGGAGATACGCAGTATTTT. Translating gives CSVVKDGGDTQYF.

This sequence joins TRBV7-2 and TRBJ2-1, with D tentatively TRBD1 (5 bases). Germline V lookup: CDR1 SGHTA, CDR2 FQGNSA. CDR3 length equals 11 residues. Trimming took 5 bases from V and 14 from J, leaving 13 bases between them. In nucleotides, the CDR3 is TGTGCCAGCAGCGCCCCCGGCAGGGAGTTCTTC. It is translated as CASSAPGREFF. Combining the CDR3 with reference TRBV7-2 and TRBJ2-1 gives the whole variable domain GAGVSQSPSNKVTEKGKDVELRCDPISGHTALYWYRQSLGQGLEFLIYFQGNSAPDKSGLPSDRFSAERTGGSVSTLTIQRTQQEDSAVYLCASSAPGREFFGPGTRLTVL.

A remark on this clone: The identical CDR3 is also encoded by other nucleotide sequences in the sample. V and J are TRBV27 and TRBJ2-7; no reliable D call. Germline assignment: CDR1 MNHEY and CDR2 SMNVEV (reference sequence). There are 13 residues in the CDR3. V lost 3 bases and J 3 bases, leaving 9 bases between the germline ends. This chain's CDR3 is CASSLALGYEQYF. Here the CDR3 DNA reads TGTGCCAGCAGTTTGGCACTCGGCTACGAGCAGTACTTC.

CDR3 sequence: CATSRDGQSSYEQYF. The DNA of the CDR3 is TGTGCCACCAGCAGAGACGGACAGAGCTCCTACGAGCAGTACTTC. The genes are TRBV15 and TRBJ2-7, with D possibly TRBD1 on 6 matching bases. V lost 0 bases, J lost 0 bases, and 9 bases lay in between. CDR3 length equals 15 residues. Germline CDR1 and CDR2: LNHNV and YYDKDF (reference sequence).

There are a few counts of this clone. This sequence joins TRBV25-1 and TRBJ2-1, with D unclear. Trimming shortened V by 3 bases and J by 3 bases, and 3 bases separated the two germline ends. CDR3 length: 12 residues. In germline, CDR1 is MGHDK, CDR2 SYGVNS. The CDR3 nucleotides read TGTGCCAGCAGTGATATCTACAATGAGCAGTTCTTC. Translated: CASSDIYNEQFF.

This chain's CDR3 is CASSQVDLPSGNTIYF. The CDR3 region has the DNA TGCGCCAGCAGCCAAGTCGACTTACCCTCTGGAAACACCATATATTTT. The chain links TRBV4-1 to TRBJ1-3, with unresolved D. Germline V lookup: CDR1 MGHRA, CDR2 YSYEKL. V was trimmed by 1 base and J by 0 bases, leaving 10 bases between them. The CDR3 runs 16 residues.

This chain connects TRBV4-3 to TRBJ1-1, with a tentative D call TRBD1 (5 bases). Germline CDR1 is LGHNA and CDR2 is YSLEER. The CDR3 loop spans 14 amino acids. Trimming pared 3 bases from V and 4 bases from J, leaving 12 bases between. The CDR3 is CASSQGGGITEAFF. CDR3 nucleotide sequence: TGCGCCAGCAGCCAGGGGGGTGGGATCACTGAAGCTTTCTTT.

The rearrangement uses TRBV9 and TRBJ2-7, with 8 bases aligning to TRBD1. Germline CDR1 reads SGDLS; CDR2 reads YYNGEE. V shed 3 bases, J shed 3 bases, and the junction held 8 bases outside the gene matches. The CDR3 loop spans 15 amino acids. The CDR3 sequence is CASSGAGTGGYEQYF. The CDR3 nucleotides read TGTGCCAGCAGCGGGGCCGGGACAGGAGGCTACGAGCAGTACTTC.

The chain joins TRBV7-9 to TRBJ1-1, with 7 bases aligning to TRBD1. The CDR3 consists of 15 residues. V shed 5 bases and J 0 bases; nucleotides not matched to a gene: 6. Germline-derived CDR1 and CDR2 are SEHNR and FQNEAQ (reference sequence). For the CDR3, the DNA is TGTGCCAGCAGCCCGTCGGGACAGTTGAACACTGAAGCTTTCTTT. It encodes CASSPSGQLNTEAFF.

The sample holds one count of this clone. The sample has other DNA sequences that encode this CDR3 too. The V gene is TRBV11-2, the J gene TRBJ2-5; 7 bases map to TRBD2. Germline V gene lookup returns CDR1 SGHAT and CDR2 FQNNGV. This CDR3 comprises 14 residues. The V and J ends lost 1 base and 5 bases, in that order; junction bases with no gene match: 4. The CDR3 sequence is CASSLVSGRETQYF. As DNA, the CDR3 is TGTGCCAGCAGCTTAGTATCCGGGAGGGAGACCCAGTACTTC.

This chain links TRBV28 with TRBJ2-7; D is uncertain. Germline-derived CDR1 and CDR2 are MDHEN and SYDVKM. V lost 1 base and J 0 bases, leaving 7 bases between the germline ends. The CDR3 totals 14 residues. In DNA, the CDR3 is TGTGCCAGCAGTTTATTACTTAGCTCCTACGAGCAGTACTTC. Translating it yields CASSLLLSSYEQYF.

CDR3 nucleotides: TGTGCCAGCAGGGGGGGTTGGGGACTCCAAGAGACCCAGTACTTC. As protein: CASRGGWGLQETQYF. This sequence joins TRBV27 and TRBJ2-5, with D tentatively TRBD2 (6 bases). V lost 6 bases to trimming and J lost 1 base, with 15 bases between them. The CDR3 spans 15 residues. CDR1 and CDR2 from the germline V gene are MNHEY and SMNVEV (reference sequence).

This rearrangement joins TRBV6-4 to TRBJ2-6, with a possible D match to TRBD1 (7 bases). The CDR3 sequence is 15 residues long. Germline V gene sequence: CDR1 MRHNA, CDR2 SNTAGT. The V end was cut by 5 bases, the J end by 4 bases, with 12 bases between. CDR3 nucleotides: TGTGCCAGCAGTCCCAGGGGGGTCGGGGCCAACGTCCTGACTTTC. It yields the protein CASSPRGVGANVLTF.

The chain combines TRBV28 with TRBJ2-3; D remains unclear. The germline CDR1 and CDR2 sequences are MDHEN and SYDVKM. V dropped 3 bases and J dropped 5 bases, with 15 bases sitting between them. The CDR3 contains 15 residues. DNA of the CDR3: TGTGCCAGCAGTTTGTCGGAAAGGAATGGAGATACGCAGTATTTT. Protein product: CASSLSERNGDTQYF.

The rearrangement links TRBV7-9 to TRBJ2-5; D could derive from TRBD1 or TRBD2 (5 bases each). The CDR3 is 15 residues long. Trimming took 5 bases from V and 2 from J, leaving 15 bases between them. CDR1 and CDR2 from the germline V gene are SEHNR and FQNEAQ (reference sequence). The CDR3 region is CASSRPRDPQETQYF. Here the CDR3 DNA reads TGTGCCAGCAGCCGCCCCCGGGACCCACAAGAGACCCAGTACTTC.

In DNA form, the CDR3 reads TGTGCCAGCAGCTTCCGGGAGGGCCGGCCCAGCGAGCAGTACTTC. Its translation is CASSFREGRPSEQYF. The chain recombines TRBV5-4 with TRBJ2-7; 8 bases are a match to TRBD2. The CDR3 is 15 amino acids. J lost 6 bases, V lost 2 bases, and 10 bases had no gene match. CDR1 and CDR2 from the germline V gene are SGHNT and YYREEE (reference sequence).

The chain couples TRBV10-2 to TRBJ2-3, with 10 bases fitting TRBD2. CDR1 is WSHSY, CDR2 SAAADI, per germline. Trimming at V came to 6 bases and at J to 6 bases, leaving 9 bases not matched to a gene. CDR3 length equals 15 residues. The CDR3 reads CASSRIAGGRDTQYF. The CDR3 DNA sequence: TGCGCCAGCAGCCGAATAGCGGGAGGTCGGGATACGCAGTATTTT.

J is TRBJ1-1 and V is TRBV7-9; D remains unclear. The CDR3 covers 14 residues. Germline assignment: CDR1 SEHNR and CDR2 FQNEAQ (reference sequence). Trimming stripped 1 base from V and 0 bases from J, with 6 bases between. CDR3 region: CASSLVFLNTEAFF. For the CDR3, the DNA is TGTGCCAGCAGCTTAGTGTTTTTGAACACTGAAGCTTTCTTT.

This sequence joins TRBV27 and TRBJ2-1; 10 bases line up with TRBD1. The CDR3 is 16 amino acids. Germline V gene lookup returns CDR1 MNHEY and CDR2 SMNVEV (reference sequence). V trimming: 2 bases; J trimming: 2 bases; junction bases outside the gene matches: 3. CDR3 DNA sequence: TGTGCCAGCAGTTTACGCGGGACAGGGGCCTACAATGAGCAGTTCTTC. It codes for CASSLRGTGAYNEQFF.

The V gene is TRBV6-6, the J gene TRBJ2-3; D gene uncertain. The length of the CDR3 is 14 residues. CDR1 and CDR2 (germline): MNHNY, SVGAGI (reference sequence). The ends were cut back, 0 bases at V and 2 bases at J, with 6 bases in the middle. CDR3 DNA sequence: TGTGCCAGCAGTTACTCGTTCGACACAGATACGCAGTATTTT. This codes for CASSYSFDTDTQYF.

The J gene is TRBJ2-1, the V gene TRBV7-9; D is possibly TRBD2 (6 bases). Germline V gives CDR1 SEHNR, CDR2 FQNEAQ (reference sequence). The CDR3 is made up of 16 amino acids. V was cut by 2 bases and J by 4 bases, with 15 bases left in between. DNA of the CDR3: TGTGCCAGCAGCTTATTGGATCAGCGGGTATACAATGAGCAGTTCTTC. Translating it yields CASSLLDQRVYNEQFF.

The sample holds one count of this clone. This rearrangement joins TRBV5-1 to TRBJ1-2; 7 bases are shared with TRBD1. Germline CDR1 and CDR2: SGHRS and YFSETQ. The CDR3 totals 17 residues. The V segment lost 0 bases and the J segment 8 bases; nucleotides outside the gene matches: 16. The CDR3 DNA sequence: TGCGCCAGCAGCTTGGACCGAGGGACAGCCTTCCGCTGGGGCTACACCTTC. Its translation: CASSLDRGTAFRWGYTF.

This chain uses TRBV10-3 with TRBJ2-2; TRBD2 aligns across 13 bases. The germline V gene encodes CDR1 ENHRY and CDR2 SYGVKD. There are 23 residues in the CDR3. The junction had 27 bases not matched to a gene; V was cut back by 6 bases and J by 5 bases. The CDR3 region is CAISPQAATIGLAGVYRTGELFF. As DNA, the CDR3 is TGTGCCATCAGCCCGCAGGCAGCGACTATCGGACTAGCGGGAGTATATAGGACCGGGGAGCTGTTTTTT.

The chain combines TRBV27 with TRBJ2-1; 13 bases fit TRBD2. The J segment lost 8 bases and the V segment lost 5 bases, leaving 9 bases of the junction unmatched. The germline V gene encodes CDR1 MNHEY and CDR2 SMNVEV (reference sequence). The CDR3 sequence is 16 residues long. CDR3 loop: CASSILAGGPMDEQFF. For the CDR3, the DNA is TGTGCCAGCAGTATACTAGCGGGAGGGCCTATGGATGAGCAGTTCTTC.

The rearrangement links TRBV28 to TRBJ2-5; TRBD2 is a possible D gene (6 bases). The DNA matches TRBJ2-7 better at its end, which makes the J call doubtful. The CDR3 loop spans 16 amino acids. The V gene's germline CDR1 is MDHEN and CDR2 SYDVKM. The CDR3 here is CASSVGLDVGSYEQYF. The CDR3 coding sequence is TGTGCCAGCAGTGTGGGACTCGATGTAGGCTCCTACGAGCAGTACTTC.

J is TRBJ2-5 and V is TRBV27, with TRBD1 matching over 8 bases. The ends lost 11 bases at V and 0 bases at J; junction bases unmatched: 5. The CDR3 spans 13 residues. Germline CDR1 is MNHEY and CDR2 is SMNVEV (reference sequence). The CDR3 DNA is TGTGCCGGGACAGGAATCGACCAAGAGACCCAGTACTTC. Translating gives CAGTGIDQETQYF.

V gene TRBV29-1 combines with J gene TRBJ2-1; D remains unclear. In germline, CDR1 is SQVTM, CDR2 ANQGSEA. The CDR3 consists of 13 residues. V was trimmed by 3 bases and J by 2 bases, leaving 8 bases between them. The CDR3 loop reads CSVDGLAYNEQFF. CDR3 bases: TGCAGCGTTGATGGGCTGGCCTACAATGAGCAGTTCTTC.

The CDR3 nucleotides read TGTGCCAGCAGCGCCGAACCAGGGGGGAGCCCCTACGAGCAGTACTTC. Protein: CASSAEPGGSPYEQYF. The chain links TRBV9 to TRBJ2-7; possible D gene TRBD1, 7 bases. Trimming took off 3 bases at V and 2 bases at J, with 18 bases between the two ends. CDR3 size: 16 residues. CDR1 is SGDLS and CDR2 is YYNGEE in the germline V gene. Together with reference TRBV9 and TRBJ2-7, the CDR3 gives the full variable domain: DSGVTQTPKHLITATGQRVTLRCSPRSGDLSVYWYQQSLDQGLQFLIQYYNGEERAKGNILERFSAQQFPDLHSELNLSSLELGDSALYFCASSAEPGGSPYEQYFGPGTRLTVT.